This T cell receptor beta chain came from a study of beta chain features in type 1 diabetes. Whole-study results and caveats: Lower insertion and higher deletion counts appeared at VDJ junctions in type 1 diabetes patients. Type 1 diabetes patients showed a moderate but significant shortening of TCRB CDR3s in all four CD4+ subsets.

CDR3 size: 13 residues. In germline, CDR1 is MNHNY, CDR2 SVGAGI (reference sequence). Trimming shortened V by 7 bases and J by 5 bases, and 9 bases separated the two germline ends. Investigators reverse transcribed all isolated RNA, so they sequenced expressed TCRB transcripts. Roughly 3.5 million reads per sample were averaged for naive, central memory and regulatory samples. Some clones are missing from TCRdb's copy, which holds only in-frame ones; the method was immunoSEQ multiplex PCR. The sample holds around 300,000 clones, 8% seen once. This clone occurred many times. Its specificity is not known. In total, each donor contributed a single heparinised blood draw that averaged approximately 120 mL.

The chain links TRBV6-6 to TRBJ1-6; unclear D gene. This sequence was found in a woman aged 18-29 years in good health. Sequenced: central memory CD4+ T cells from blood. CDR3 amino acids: CASIDQNNSPLHF. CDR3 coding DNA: TGTGCCAGCATAGACCAGAATAATTCACCCCTCCACTTT.